One and the same sample provided the 3 T cell receptor beta chains below, sequenced in a study of T-cell memory formation after mild COVID-19. From the 5' RACE reads, TCRdb called clonotypes with MiXCR, one entry per CDR3 protein. The top ten clones hold about 8.7% of a sample with approximately 400,000 distinct CDR3 sequences, around 24% of them seen once. The sequencing input was PBMCs or a T cell subset sorted from them (not recorded which). The receptors shown here come from an adult woman who had mild COVID-19 (a few samples of this study predate the infection). Cell type and time point are not known.

The rearrangement uses TRBV11-2 and TRBJ2-7; a weak D match, TRBD1 (8 bases). This CDR3 is 14 amino acids long. The germline V and J ends were trimmed by 10 bases and 2 bases, with 18 bases remaining between them. The germline V gene has CDR1 SGHAT and CDR2 FQNNGV. The CDR3 nucleotides read TGTGCCACCGTGGGGGGGACAGGCACCTACGAGCAGTACTTC. This sequence encodes CATVGGTGTYEQYF.

The gene calls are TRBV6-6 and TRBJ1-5; no reliable D call. The germline V gene encodes CDR1 MNHNY and CDR2 SVGAGI (reference sequence). The CDR3 sequence is 16 residues long. Between the trimmed V and J ends, which lost 7 bases and 0 bases, there was a span of 16 bases. The CDR3 region has the DNA TGTGCCAGCACCCCCCGATGGGATTATAGCAATCAGCCCCAGCATTTT. This translates into CASTPRWDYSNQPQHF.

This clonotype was seen a handful of times. V usage is TRBV25-1 and J usage is TRBJ2-3, with D possibly matching TRBD2 (6 bases). CDR3 size: 14 residues. The V and J ends lost 5 bases and 2 bases respectively, with 11 bases between them. CDR1 and CDR2 (germline): MGHDK, SYGVNS. The CDR3, as DNA: TGTGCCAGCAGTTGGGCTAGCGCCACAGATACGCAGTATTTT. Translation gives CASSWASATDTQYF.